This TCR beta chain was retrieved from a study of OX40 agonist ivuxolimab in advanced cancers. Looking at the study overall: Ivuxolimab was an agonistic, fully human IgG2 monoclonal antibody directed against OX40 (CD134), a costimulatory receptor. Of the approximately 50 patients in dose escalation, 19 had hepatocellular carcinoma, approximately 15 had melanoma, 9 had renal cell carcinoma and 9 had head and neck cancer. Patients were allowed to have had prior anti-PD-1, anti-PD-L1 or anti-CTLA-4 therapy, and around two fifths of the dose-escalation patients had been treated with checkpoint inhibitors. Partial responses were achieved by three dose-escalation patients, of whom one had hepatocellular carcinoma and two had cutaneous melanoma. The point of sequencing TCRbeta in the periphery was to test whether ivuxolimab changed TCR sequence diversity and drove clonal T-cell expansion. In the dose-escalation cohort, over 65% of patients were male, and the mean age was about 55 years, with a range of about 20 to 79. Intravenous ivuxolimab was administered to patients every 2 weeks at six dose levels: 0.01, 0.1, 0.3, 1.5, 3 and 10 mg/kg. The paper reports the monotherapy dose-escalation portion (N = 52 patients) of the phase I ivuxolimab trial.

As concerns this clone: This receptor's antigen is unknown. It has no much larger one-base neighbor in the sample; base qualities were not kept.

V loses 6 bases, J loses 5 bases, and the germline ends lie 16 bases apart. The germline V gene encodes CDR1 MNHEY and CDR2 SVGAGI. Its CDR3 holds 15 amino acids, cysteine through phenylalanine. Only CDR3 DNA remains: 45 bases, in frame from the first base. Genomic DNA was extracted from sorted cells for sequencing of the TCRbeta CDR3 region. The immunoSEQ Assay was used for sequencing of TCRbeta CDR3 regions. Not all clones reach the TCRdb copy of this immuneACCESS table, which keeps in-frame sequences only. Checked studies attribute under half of the gap to unresolved V genes and leave the rest unexplained. Within this sample are tens of thousands of clones, with more than 75% of them counted one time only. The top ten constitute under 15% of the sample. What the research found in general, with its limitations: Low levels of normalized T-cell clonal expansion were also seen in some patients who did not respond. Clonal expansion of both CD4+ and CD8+ blood T cells was observed from baseline to week 6 at doses 0.1 to 3.0 mg/kg. On average, CD8+ T cells showed more expanded clones than CD4+ T cells after ivuxolimab. Antigen specificity was not determined for the clonally expanded peripheral T cells. Partial responders in the 0.1-3.0 mg/kg groups had among the lowest normalized peripheral clonal expansion, especially among CD8+ T cells.

Patients with autoimmune disease history or receiving systemic immunosuppression were excluded from the trial. Peripheral blood for TCR sequencing was collected from all dose cohorts at baseline, on cycle 4 day 1, and on cycle 7 day 1. Samples came from an open-label, multicenter, first-in-human phase I dose-escalation trial of ivuxolimab. Adults with locally advanced or metastatic melanoma, renal cell, hepatocellular, or head and neck squamous cell carcinoma were enrolled in the trial. Before TCR sequencing, CD4+ T cells and CD8+ T cells were sorted from peripheral blood as separate populations. This TCR came from an adult with an advanced solid tumor such as melanoma, head and neck, liver or kidney cancer. Source: CD4+ or CD8+ T cells sorted from blood, taken in a trial of the OX40 agonist ivuxolimab. The chain was built from TRBV6-5 and TRBJ2-2; TRBD1 is perhaps the D gene, given 5 matching bases. The nucleotide sequence is TGTGCCAGCAGCATCTACGACAGTTATACCGGGGAGCTGTTTTTT. Its translation is CASSIYDSYTGELFF.